This note documents a single T cell receptor beta chain sequence. Germline lookup yields CDR1 SGHDT and CDR2 YYEEEE. V was cut by 0 bases and J by 8 bases, with 11 bases left in between. CDR3 size: 13 residues. The data are from a study of graft-versus-host responses after intestinal transplantation. Clones were read by immunoSEQ multiplex PCR, and TCRdb kept only the in-frame ones, dropping some. The sample records around 25,000 clones, 40% being singletons. The sequencing here drew on alloreactive CD4+ T cells from a mixed lymphocyte reaction culture, taken before intestinal transplant. Noted subset: CFSE-low proliferating T cells sorted from roughly six-day pre-transplant mixed lymphocyte reaction (GvH or HvG direction). The clonotype comes from a human patient who received an intestinal transplant. The chain uses TRBV5-6 and TRBJ1-2, with D unclear. The CDR3 spells CASSLVTGFGYTF. CDR3 DNA sequence: TGTGCCAGCAGCTTGGTAACGGGGTTCGGCTACACCTTC.